One and the same sample provided the 13 T cell receptor beta chains below, sequenced in a study of shared clonotypes between healthy human individuals. Some clones are missing from TCRdb's copy, which holds only in-frame ones; the method was immunoSEQ multiplex PCR. The sample lists hundreds of thousands of clones, 95% to 97% occurring once. Naive CD8 cells comprised CD45RO-negative, CCR7-positively selected cells, excluding terminally differentiated effector memory CD45RA+ cells. The sequencing sample was made of naive CD8+ T cells sorted from blood. All receptors come from a man aged 30 to 39 in good health.

This sequence joins TRBV19 and TRBJ2-7; D remains unclear. Germline-derived CDR1 and CDR2 are LNHDA and SQIVND (reference sequence). This CDR3 spans 14 amino acids. V was cut by 7 bases and J by 3 bases, with 16 bases left in between. The CDR3 bases are TGTGCCAGTACCCCGGCCGGGTCTGGCTACGAGCAGTACTTC. Amino acid sequence: CASTPAGSGYEQYF. The full variable domain, with the rest looked up from reference TRBV19 and TRBJ2-7, is DGGITQSPKYLFRKEGQNVTLSCEQNLNHDAMYWYRQDPGQGLRLIYYSQIVNDFQKGDIAEGYSVSREKKESFPLTVTSAQKNPTAFYLCASTPAGSGYEQYFGPGTRLTVT.

The V and J genes are TRBV7-3 and TRBJ2-1; tentative D call: TRBD2 (7 bases). Germline V lookup: CDR1 SGHTA, CDR2 FQGTGA. The length of the CDR3 is 14 residues. V was cut by 2 bases and J by 8 bases, with 13 bases left in between. This chain's CDR3 is CASSLDTGRDEQFF. DNA of the CDR3: TGTGCCAGCAGCTTAGATACAGGGAGGGATGAGCAGTTCTTC.

This chain connects TRBV7-9 to TRBJ2-1; unclear D gene. The CDR3 runs 15 residues. CDR1 is SEHNR and CDR2 is FQNEAQ in the germline V gene (reference sequence). With 5 bases removed from V and 3 bases from J, the gap between germline ends came to 14 bases. This CDR3 is CASSAQSQVYNEQFF. Here the CDR3 DNA reads TGTGCCAGCAGCGCTCAATCCCAGGTCTACAATGAGCAGTTCTTC.

The rearrangement links TRBV2 to TRBJ2-7; no firm D call. This CDR3 contains 13 residues. V was pared by 6 bases and J by 3 bases, with 12 bases between. In germline, CDR1 is SNHLY, CDR2 FYNNEI. The CDR3 DNA is TGTGCCAGCAGGGCTTTAACCAGCTACGAGCAGTACTTC. Protein: CASRALTSYEQYF.

The chain is built from TRBV25-1 and TRBJ2-1, with D tentatively TRBD1 (6 bases). The V and J ends lost 4 bases and 2 bases respectively, with 9 bases between them. Germline-derived CDR1 and CDR2 are MGHDK and SYGVNS. The CDR3 is 14 residues long. Written as DNA, the CDR3 is TGTGCCAGCAGTGGACAGGAGACCTACAATGAGCAGTTCTTC. As protein: CASSGQETYNEQFF.

The J gene is TRBJ2-1, the V gene TRBV10-3, with D maybe TRBD2 (5 bases). Between the trimmed V and J ends, which lost 0 bases and 5 bases, there was a span of 20 bases. The V gene's germline CDR1 is ENHRY and CDR2 SYGVKD. There are 18 residues in the CDR3. CDR3 sequence (DNA): TGTGCCATCAGTGAGTCGGGCACGCGGGCCGCCCATCACAATGAGCAGTTCTTC. Protein sequence: CAISESGTRAAHHNEQFF.

The V call is TRBV11-2, the J call TRBJ2-7; D uncertain. V lost 7 bases to trimming and J lost 2 bases, with 9 bases between them. Germline CDR1 is SGHAT and CDR2 is FQNNGV. The CDR3 runs to 12 residues. Here the CDR3 reads CASTSNPYEQYF. CDR3 DNA: TGTGCCAGCACCTCTAATCCCTACGAGCAGTACTTC.

The chain couples TRBV4-1 to TRBJ1-5, with 7 nucleotides matching TRBD1. Trimming removed 1 base from V and 4 bases from J; junction bases left unmatched: 7. The CDR3 contains 16 residues. Looked up from germline, CDR1 is MGHRA and CDR2 is YSYEKL. CDR3 nucleotide sequence: TGCGCCAGCAGCCAAGCCGGACAGGCTGATAATCAGCCCCAGCATTTT. Encoded protein: CASSQAGQADNQPQHF.

A single count supports this clone. The J gene is TRBJ1-5, the V gene TRBV30, with no clear D. Germline-derived CDR1 and CDR2 are GTSNPN and SVGIG (reference sequence). Trimming shortened V by 1 base and J by 5 bases, and 18 bases separated the two germline ends. CDR3 length: 16 amino acids. CDR3 in amino acids: CAWSEFEGVSDQPQHF. CDR3 DNA sequence: TGTGCCTGGAGTGAATTCGAGGGAGTTAGTGATCAGCCCCAGCATTTT.

The chain uses TRBV4-3 and TRBJ1-2; D remains ambiguous. The germline CDR1 and CDR2 sequences are LGHNA and YSLEER. Trimming took off 0 bases at V and 0 bases at J, with 14 bases between the two ends. The CDR3 extends over 17 amino acids. CDR3 sequence (DNA): TGCGCCAGCAGCCAAGATCGGGATTGGGCAGCTAACTATGGCTACACCTTC. It codes for CASSQDRDWAANYGYTF.

CDR3 in DNA: TGTGCCAGCAGTGAAACAGGGTTGAACACTGAAGCTTTCTTT. Its protein is CASSETGLNTEAFF. The chain combines TRBV25-1 with TRBJ1-1; possible D gene TRBD1, 6 bases. The V end lost 2 bases, the J end lost 0 bases, and 7 bases lay between the germline ends. The CDR3 runs to 14 residues. Germline CDR1 reads MGHDK; CDR2 reads SYGVNS.

The chain carries TRBV19 and TRBJ2-5, with D perhaps given as TRBD1 or TRBD2 (5 bases each). Germline CDR1 reads LNHDA; CDR2 reads SQIVND (reference sequence). The CDR3 is 15 amino acids. Trimming cost V 5 bases and J 3 bases, with 16 bases left between them. The CDR3: CASSPPGRTKETQYF. The CDR3 region has the DNA TGTGCCAGTAGTCCCCCGGGACGGACAAAAGAGACCCAGTACTTC.

The chain uses TRBV28 and TRBJ1-2; D remains unclear. Deletions cut 3 bases from V and 3 bases from J, with 8 bases between. The CDR3 runs 13 residues. Germline values: CDR1 MDHEN, CDR2 SYDVKM. For the CDR3, the DNA is TGTGCCAGCAGTTTCGGAAATTACTATGGCTACACCTTC. Encoded protein: CASSFGNYYGYTF.